One and the same sample provided the 17 T cell receptor beta chains below, sequenced in a study of tumor and adjacent non-tumor tissue in lung cancer (dated by TCRdb to the late 2010s). The library was generated by multiplex PCR. The sequencer was an Illumina HiSeq 2500. TCRbeta libraries were constructed through three rounds of nested PCR with primers (Table S4) according to protocols adapted from ARM-PCR. The raw public reads went through TCRdb reprocessing: fastp at Q25, MiXCR clone calling, in-frame beta chains kept. Each CDR3 protein gets just one entry, which takes the most common genes and DNA from the rows behind it. The sample includes under 150,000 distinct CDR3 sequences, with around three fifths observed a single time. 13% of the sample is held by the ten biggest clonotypes. RNA was isolated from bulk, unsorted tissue, and RNA quality was assessed with a NanoDrop ND-1000 and an Agilent 2100.

Sequencing was done on a sample of lung tumor tissue. Receptor source: a man aged 30 to 45 with non-small cell lung cancer.

This clonotype showed up many times. J is TRBJ1-1 and V is TRBV30, with no clear D. The CDR3 consists of 13 residues. V lost 2 bases and J lost 4, with 11 bases in between. Germline assignment: CDR1 GTSNPN and CDR2 SVGIG (reference sequence). The CDR3 DNA is TGTGCCTGGAGTAGAGGGTTTAGCACTGAAGCTTTCTTT. It specifies CAWSRGFSTEAFF.

Many counts were recorded for this clonotype. The gene calls are TRBV5-6 and TRBJ1-6, with D possibly matching TRBD1 (6 bases). The germline gives CDR1 SGHDT, CDR2 YYEEEE. The CDR3 consists of 15 residues. Trimming stripped 3 bases from V and 4 bases from J, with 11 bases between. DNA of the CDR3: TGTGCCAGCAGCTCGGGACACCTATATAATTCACCCCTCCACTTT. Amino acid sequence: CASSSGHLYNSPLHF.

This clonotype was seen at least ten times. J is TRBJ2-1 and V is TRBV6-5; D might be TRBD1 or TRBD2, each matching 5 bases. Germline CDR1 and CDR2: MNHEY and SVGAGI. V gave up 5 bases and J gave up 1 base, with 12 bases separating them. This CDR3 has 15 amino acids. The CDR3 region is CASSASGASYNEQFF. The CDR3 DNA sequence: TGTGCCAGCAGTGCCTCCGGGGCATCCTACAATGAGCAGTTCTTC.

Of note for this clonotype: A much larger clone differs by one base, so this may be a read error. This chain links TRBV7-9 with TRBJ2-4, with D perhaps TRBD1 or TRBD2 (6 bases each). V shed 2 bases and J shed 9 bases, with 14 bases lying between them. The CDR3 totals 14 residues. Germline lookup yields CDR1 SEHNR and CDR2 FQNEAQ (reference sequence). The CDR3 sequence: CASSLLGGYAIQYF. For the CDR3, the DNA is TGTGCCAGCAGCTTACTCGGGGGCTATGCCATTCAGTACTTC.

About this clonotype itself: This may come from a read error, since a much larger clone is one base off. This sequence joins TRBV5-6 and TRBJ1-5; D possibly corresponds to TRBD1 (5 bases). The CDR3 covers 12 residues. Trimming left V 5 bases short and J 5 bases short, with 8 bases between. CDR1 is SGHDT, CDR2 YYEEEE, per germline. The CDR3 coding sequence is TGTGCCAGCAGGAGGGGCGATCAGCCCCAGCATTTT. Translated: CASRRGDQPQHF.

Regarding this clonotype: The CDR3 carries no conserved terminal phenylalanine or tryptophan, so it likely arises from a read error. This chain joins TRBV4-2 and TRBJ1-4, with a possible D match to TRBD1 (5 bases). Per germline, CDR1 LGHNA and CDR2 YNFKEQ. The length of the CDR3 is 15 residues. CDR3 residues: CTSSQGAGGGEKLFL. The DNA of the CDR3 is TGTACCAGCAGCCAAGGGGCCGGGGGTGGTGAAAAACTGTTTTTA.

The chain uses TRBV6-2 or TRBV6-3 and TRBJ2-5; D could derive from TRBD1 or TRBD2 (5 bases each). Trimming removed 0 bases at V and 4 bases at J, with 15 bases between. Germline V gives CDR1 MNHEY, CDR2 SVGEGT. This CDR3 is built from 16 residues. The chain's CDR3 is CASSYSISLGGETQYF. CDR3 coding DNA: TGTGCCAGCAGTTACTCGATCTCCCTTGGGGGAGAGACCCAGTACTTC.

Notes on this clonotype: Germline and junction disagree at one end, which may indicate a read error. The chain is built from TRBV6-5 and TRBJ1-2; D call uncertain. CDR3 length equals 14 residues. Looked up from germline, CDR1 is MNHEY and CDR2 is SVGAGI. Here the CDR3 DNA reads TGTACCAGCAGGTCGACGGGCAGCGACTATGGCTACACCTTC. The encoded protein is CTSRSTGSDYGYTF.

Note on this clonotype: The junction departs from germline at one end; a sequencing error may be responsible. The rearrangement uses TRBV12-3 or TRBV12-4 and TRBJ1-1, with D hard to call. CDR3 length: 13 residues. CDR3 in amino acids: CASSPGPSTETFF. In DNA, the CDR3 is TGTGCCAGCAGCCCGGGCCCGAGCACTGAAACTTTCTTT.

Remarks on this clonotype: Since a much larger clone is just one base distant, this may be a read error. The V and J genes are TRBV12-3 or TRBV12-4 and TRBJ1-1; no clear D gene. The CDR3 runs to 14 residues. The ends were cut back, 4 bases at V and 3 bases at J, with 12 bases in the middle. The CDR3 sequence: CASSSTVIYTEAFF. The CDR3 DNA sequence: TGTGCCAGCAGTTCAACAGTGATATACACTGAAGCTTTCTTT.

The V and J genes are TRBV11-2 and TRBJ2-5; D gene unclear. Trimming took off 8 bases at V and 7 bases at J, with 23 bases between the two ends. CDR3 length: 15 amino acids. The germline V gene encodes CDR1 SGHAT and CDR2 FQNNGV. CDR3 region: CASSLSMGGRGTQYF. CDR3 sequence (DNA): TGTGCCAGCTCCCTTTCTATGGGTGGACGAGGGACCCAGTACTTC.

This clonotype came up a few times. The V call is TRBV5-1, the J call TRBJ2-5, with 9 bases aligning to TRBD2. Germline CDR1 and CDR2: SGHRS and YFSETQ. The CDR3 is made up of 14 amino acids. With V trimmed by 3 bases and J by 5 bases, 5 bases remained unmatched. The CDR3 nucleotides are TGCGCCAGCAGCTGGGGGACTAGCTTCGAGACCCAGTACTTC. Translation gives CASSWGTSFETQYF.

About this clonotype itself: Since the CDR3 does not end with the conserved phenylalanine or tryptophan, this likely comes from a read error. This sequence joins TRBV12-3 or TRBV12-4 and TRBJ1-6, with D unresolved. The CDR3 consists of 14 residues. The CDR3 is CASSQGLVGSLLHC. The CDR3 coding sequence is TGTGCCAGCAGCCAAGGACTCGTCGGTTCACTCCTCCACTGT.

Points on this clonotype: A read error is likely, as this CDR3 ends without the conserved phenylalanine or tryptophan. The V gene is TRBV12-3 or TRBV12-4, the J gene TRBJ2-2, with D hard to call. The CDR3 loop spans 15 amino acids. The CDR3 protein is CASSLNGPNAGELFS. In nucleotides, the CDR3 is TGTGCCAGCAGTTTAAATGGTCCGAACGCCGGGGAGCTGTTTTCT.

This clonotype was seen repeatedly, ten times or more. The chain combines TRBV5-6 with TRBJ1-2; TRBD1 agrees at 8 bases. Germline V gives CDR1 SGHDT, CDR2 YYEEEE. V trimming: 9 bases; J trimming: 0 bases; junction bases outside the gene matches: 10. The CDR3 covers 15 residues. The DNA of the CDR3 is TGTGCCACCCAGGACAGGGTCTCGGCTAACTATGGCTACACCTTC. This sequence encodes CATQDRVSANYGYTF.

A word on this clonotype: Lacking the conserved final phenylalanine or tryptophan, this CDR3 likely reflects a read error. The rearrangement joins TRBV29-1 to TRBJ2-1; TRBD2 matches at 9 bases. The ends lost 1 base at V and 6 bases at J; junction bases unmatched: 4. The germline V gene encodes CDR1 SQVTM and CDR2 ANQGSEA. The CDR3 has 14 residues. CDR3 loop: CSVEGGLAANEQFI. The CDR3 bases are TGCAGCGTTGAAGGGGGACTAGCTGCCAATGAGCAGTTCATC.

This clonotype was seen more than once but under ten times. The V and J genes are TRBV7-9 and TRBJ1-2; possible D gene TRBD1, 5 bases. With 5 bases removed from V and 4 bases from J, the gap between germline ends came to 17 bases. The CDR3 length is 15 residues. Germline CDR1 reads SEHNR; CDR2 reads FQNEAQ (reference sequence). In nucleotides, the CDR3 is TGTGCCAGCAGCCCCTGGGACCGGAGCCTCTATGGCTACACCTTC. Protein sequence: CASSPWDRSLYGYTF.